The clone carrying this T cell receptor (beta chain) was recorded at least ten times. Antigen: not known. The data were obtained in a study of T cells in Graves' hyperthyroidism and ophthalmopathy. The source material, RNA transcripts, was used to amplify TCR beta CDR3 regions. Initially, a first-round RT-PCR of the TCR CDR3 employed the HTBI primer set. In TCRdb, the multiplex PCR reads were re-called with MiXCR into one record per CDR3 protein. The repertoire has roughly 650,000 distinct CDR3 sequences, roughly 16% of them found once; the top ten carry 2.5% to 4%. Notes on the study in general: Before onset, ophthalmopathy was predicted by the model a median around 6 months earlier. Among thyroid clonotypes expanded above 0.001, most also appeared in blood.

Unmatched junction bases numbered 15, after V lost 3 bases and J lost 3 bases. The CDR3 consists of 18 residues. Germline CDR1 SGHRS, CDR2 YFSETQ. The sequenced material came from blood. The chain combines TRBV5-1 with TRBJ1-1; the match to TRBD1 covers 9 bases. The sequence derives from a woman between 40 and 55 years old with Graves' ophthalmopathy. CDR3 in amino acids: CASSSPKDRGELYTEAFF. The CDR3 DNA sequence: TGCGCCAGCAGCTCCCCAAAGGACAGGGGTGAGCTGTACACTGAAGCTTTCTTT.